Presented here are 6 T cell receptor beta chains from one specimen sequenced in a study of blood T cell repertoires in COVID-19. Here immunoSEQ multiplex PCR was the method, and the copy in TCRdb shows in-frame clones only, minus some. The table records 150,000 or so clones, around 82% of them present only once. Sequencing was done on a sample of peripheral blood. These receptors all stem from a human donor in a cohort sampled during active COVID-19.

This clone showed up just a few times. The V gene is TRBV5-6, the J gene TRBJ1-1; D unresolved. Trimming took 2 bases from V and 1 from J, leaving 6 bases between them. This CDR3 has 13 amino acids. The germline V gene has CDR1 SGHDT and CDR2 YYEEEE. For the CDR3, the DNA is TGTGCCAGCAGCTTTAATCCGAACACTGAAGCTTTCTTT. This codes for CASSFNPNTEAFF.

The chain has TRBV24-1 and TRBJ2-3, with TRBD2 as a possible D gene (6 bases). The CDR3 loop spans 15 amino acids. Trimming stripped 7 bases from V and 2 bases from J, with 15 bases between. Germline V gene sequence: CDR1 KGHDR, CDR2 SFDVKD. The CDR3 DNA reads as TGTGCCACCAGCGGGCTGGGGGGTCCCACAGATACGCAGTATTTT. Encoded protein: CATSGLGGPTDTQYF.

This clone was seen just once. The CDR3 nucleotides are TGTGCCAGTGAACAGGGTTTAGACTATGGCTACACCTTC. Its protein is CASEQGLDYGYTF. The V call is TRBV19, the J call TRBJ1-2, with a tentative D call TRBD1 (6 bases). The CDR3 is made up of 13 amino acids. Per germline, CDR1 LNHDA and CDR2 SQIVND (reference sequence). V was cut by 8 bases and J by 3 bases, with 13 bases left in between.

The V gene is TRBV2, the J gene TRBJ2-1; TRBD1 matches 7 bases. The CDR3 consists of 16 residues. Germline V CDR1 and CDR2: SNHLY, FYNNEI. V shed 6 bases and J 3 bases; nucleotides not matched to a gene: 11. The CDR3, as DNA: TGTGCCAGCAGAACGCCCGACAGGGTATACTACAATGAGCAGTTCTTC. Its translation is CASRTPDRVYYNEQFF.

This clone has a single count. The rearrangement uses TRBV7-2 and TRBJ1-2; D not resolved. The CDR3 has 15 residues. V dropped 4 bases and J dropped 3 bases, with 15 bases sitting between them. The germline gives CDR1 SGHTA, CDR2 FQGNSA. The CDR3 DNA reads TGTGCCAGCAGCTACTTCAATGGCGGGGACTATGGCTACACCTTC. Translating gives CASSYFNGGDYGYTF.

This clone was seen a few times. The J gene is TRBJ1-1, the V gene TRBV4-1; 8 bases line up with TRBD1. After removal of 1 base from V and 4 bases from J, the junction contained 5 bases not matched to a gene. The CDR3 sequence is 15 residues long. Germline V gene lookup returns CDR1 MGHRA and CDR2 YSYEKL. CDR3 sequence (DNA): TGCGCCAGCAGCCAAGGACAGGGGATTGGCACTGAAGCTTTCTTT. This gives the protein CASSQGQGIGTEAFF.